This TCR beta chain was recovered during a study of T cells in Graves' hyperthyroidism and ophthalmopathy. Study findings and constraints: Ophthalmopathy was model-predicted a median about six months pre-onset. In the blood, most expanded thyroid clonotypes above 0.001 appeared as well. A model of 13 V-J pairs discriminated ophthalmopathy from stable hyperthyroidism.

To note about this clonotype: Its target is not known.

The CDR3 regions of TCR beta were amplified from RNA transcripts. First-round RT-PCR of the TCR CDR3 relied on the HTBI primer set. TCRdb fed the multiplex PCR reads into MiXCR, producing one record per CDR3 protein. The sample has over 650,000 distinct CDR3 sequences, 45% seen once. This CDR3 has 14 residues. The ends lost 6 bases at V and 4 bases at J; junction bases unmatched: 7. Per the germline V gene, CDR1 is LNHNV and CDR2 is YYDKDF (reference sequence). The chain joins TRBV15 to TRBJ1-1, with TRBD1 matching 8 bases. The specimen was peripheral blood or thyroid tissue (not recorded which). This clonotype originated in an adult man with Graves' disease, either hyperthyroidism or ophthalmopathy (not recorded which). The CDR3 bases are TGTGCCACCAGTTACGACAGGGGCGGCACTGAAGCTTTCTTT. Amino acid sequence: CATSYDRGGTEAFF. Drawing the rest from reference TRBV15 and TRBJ1-1, the complete variable domain is DAMVIQNPRYQVTQFGKPVTLSCSQTLNHNVMYWYQQKSSQAPKLLFHYYDKDFNNEADTPDNFQSRRPNTSFCFLDIRSPGLGDTAMYLCATSYDRGGTEAFFGQGTRLTVV.